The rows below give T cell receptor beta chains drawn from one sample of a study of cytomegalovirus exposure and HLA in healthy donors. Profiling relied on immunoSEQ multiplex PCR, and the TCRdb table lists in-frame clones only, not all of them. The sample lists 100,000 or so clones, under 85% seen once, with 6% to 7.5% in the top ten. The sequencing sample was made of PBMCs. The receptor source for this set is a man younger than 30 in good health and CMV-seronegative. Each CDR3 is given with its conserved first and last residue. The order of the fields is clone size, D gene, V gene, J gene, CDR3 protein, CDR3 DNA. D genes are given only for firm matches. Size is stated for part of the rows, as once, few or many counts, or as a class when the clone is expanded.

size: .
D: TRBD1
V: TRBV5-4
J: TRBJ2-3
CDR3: CASSPTGGASDTQYF
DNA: TGTGCCAGCAGCCCGACAGGGGGCGCGTCGGATACGCAGTATTTT

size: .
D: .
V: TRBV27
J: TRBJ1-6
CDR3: CASSDRQAYNSPLHF
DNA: TGTGCCAGCAGTGACCGACAGGCCTATAATTCACCCCTCCACTTT

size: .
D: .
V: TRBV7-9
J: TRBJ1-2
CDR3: CASSLNVRDGYTF
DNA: TGTGCCAGCAGCTTAAACGTACGGGATGGCTACACCTTC

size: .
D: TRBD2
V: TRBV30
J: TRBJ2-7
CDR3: CAWSVRLASAYEQYF
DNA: TGTGCCTGGAGTGTCCGACTAGCGAGCGCCTACGAGCAGTACTTC

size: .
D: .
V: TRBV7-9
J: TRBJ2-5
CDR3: CASSSRPWAMGETQYF
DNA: TGTGCCAGCAGCTCCCGTCCCTGGGCCATGGGAGAGACCCAGTACTTC

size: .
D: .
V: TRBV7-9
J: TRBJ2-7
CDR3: CSSSLPSNYLTYEQYF
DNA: TGTTCCAGCAGCCTACCCTCCAATTACCTAACCTACGAGCAGTACTTC

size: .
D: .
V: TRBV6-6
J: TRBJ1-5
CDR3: CASSPGGLQPQHF
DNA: TGTGCCAGCAGCCCGGGAGGGCTTCAGCCCCAGCATTTT

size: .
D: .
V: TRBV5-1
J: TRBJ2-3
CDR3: CASSIPLGGSTDTQYF
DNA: TGCGCCAGCAGCATACCATTGGGGGGTTCCACAGATACGCAGTATTTT

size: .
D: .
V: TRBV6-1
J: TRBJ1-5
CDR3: CASSEADSVSNQPQHF
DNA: TGTGCCAGCAGTGAAGCGGACTCGGTTAGCAATCAGCCCCAGCATTTT

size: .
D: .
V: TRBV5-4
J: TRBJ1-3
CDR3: CASSFPDSPGNTIYF
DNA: TGTGCCAGCAGCTTTCCTGACAGTCCTGGAAACACCATATATTTT

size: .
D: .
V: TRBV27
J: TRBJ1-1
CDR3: CASSLGGSEAFF
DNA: TGTGCCAGCAGTTTAGGGGGCTCTGAAGCTTTCTTT

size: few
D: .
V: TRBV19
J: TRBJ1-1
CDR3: CASSERTEAFF
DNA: TGTGCCAGTAGTGAGAGAACTGAAGCTTTCTTT

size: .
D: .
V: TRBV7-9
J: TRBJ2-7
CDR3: CASSLGLQGGYEQYF
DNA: TGTGCCAGCAGCTTAGGACTCCAAGGTGGCTACGAGCAGTACTTC

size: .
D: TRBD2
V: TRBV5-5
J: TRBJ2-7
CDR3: CASSLGASGSYEQYF
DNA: TGTGCCAGCAGCTTGGGGGCTAGCGGCTCCTACGAGCAGTACTTC

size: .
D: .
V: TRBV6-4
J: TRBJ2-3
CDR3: CASSDGGEADTQYF
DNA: TGTGCCAGCAGTGACGGTGGAGAAGCAGATACGCAGTATTTT

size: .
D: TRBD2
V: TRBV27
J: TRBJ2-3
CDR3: CASSLRLAGITDTQYF
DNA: TGTGCCAGCAGTTTACGACTAGCGGGAATCACAGATACGCAGTATTTT

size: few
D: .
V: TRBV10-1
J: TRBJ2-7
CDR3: CASSVLASPYEQYF
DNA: TGCGCCAGCAGTGTACTAGCCTCCCCCTACGAGCAGTACTTC

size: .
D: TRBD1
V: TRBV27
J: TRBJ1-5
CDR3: CASGQGYQPQHF
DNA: TGTGCCAGCGGACAGGGTTATCAGCCCCAGCATTTT

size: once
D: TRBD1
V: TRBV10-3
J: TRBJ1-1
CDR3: CASSSDRGITEAFF
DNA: TGTGCCAGCAGTTCGGACAGGGGAATCACTGAAGCTTTCTTT

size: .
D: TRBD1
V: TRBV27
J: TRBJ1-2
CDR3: CASRAGTGGAGGYTF
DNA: TGTGCCAGCAGGGCGGGGACAGGGGGCGCTGGTGGCTACACCTTC

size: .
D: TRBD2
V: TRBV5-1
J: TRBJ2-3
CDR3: CASSLEGSGFSDTQYF
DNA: TGCGCCAGCAGCTTGGAAGGTAGCGGGTTTTCCGATACGCAGTATTTT

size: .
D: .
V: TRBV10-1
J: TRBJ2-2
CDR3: CASRSESSGELFF
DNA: TGCGCCAGCAGGTCCGAGTCTTCCGGGGAGCTGTTTTTT

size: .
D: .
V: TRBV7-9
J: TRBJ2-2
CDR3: CASSLRRTGELFF
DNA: TGTGCCAGCAGCTTACGGAGGACCGGGGAGCTGTTTTTT

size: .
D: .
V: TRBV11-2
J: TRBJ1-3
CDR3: CASSLGVPIYF
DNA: TGTGCCAGCAGCCTCGGGGTACCCATATATTTT

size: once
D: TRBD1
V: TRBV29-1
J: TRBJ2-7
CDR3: CSARLGQGDYEQYF
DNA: TGCAGCGCCCGGCTTGGACAGGGAGACTACGAGCAGTACTTC

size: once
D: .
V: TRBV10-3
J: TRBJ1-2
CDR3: CAISEGQGLGYTF
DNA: TGTGCCATCAGTGAAGGGCAGGGACTTGGCTACACCTTC

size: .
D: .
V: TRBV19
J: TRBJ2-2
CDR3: CASRHGTHTGELFF
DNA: TGTGCCAGTAGGCATGGGACACACACCGGGGAGCTGTTTTTT

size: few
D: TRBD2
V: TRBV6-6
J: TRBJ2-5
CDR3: CASSYGREYRETQYF
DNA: TGTGCCAGCAGTTACGGGCGGGAGTATCGAGAGACCCAGTACTTC

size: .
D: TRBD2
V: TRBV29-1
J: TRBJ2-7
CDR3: CSVGRERDEQYF
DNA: TGCAGCGTTGGGCGGGAGCGGGACGAGCAGTACTTC

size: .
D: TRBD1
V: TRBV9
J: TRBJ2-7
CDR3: CASSVGDRGDEQYF
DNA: TGTGCCAGCAGCGTAGGGGACAGGGGTGACGAGCAGTACTTC

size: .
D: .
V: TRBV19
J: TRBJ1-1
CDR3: CASSIFQGATEAFF
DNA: TGTGCCAGTAGTATATTCCAGGGCGCCACTGAAGCTTTCTTT

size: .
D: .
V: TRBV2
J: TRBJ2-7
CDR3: CASSEGGGSGFGYEQYF
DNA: TGTGCCAGCAGTGAAGGAGGAGGCTCTGGATTTGGCTACGAGCAGTACTTC

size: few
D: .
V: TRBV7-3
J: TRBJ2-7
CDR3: CASSPSGSYEQYF
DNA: TGTGCCAGCAGCCCGTCCGGGTCCTACGAGCAGTACTTC

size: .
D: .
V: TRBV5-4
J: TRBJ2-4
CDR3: CASSFGTKNIQYF
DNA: TGTGCCAGCAGCTTCGGGACCAAAAACATTCAGTACTTC

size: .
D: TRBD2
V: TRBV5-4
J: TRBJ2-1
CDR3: CASRLFSGSGGTYNEQFF
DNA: TGTGCCAGCAGACTTTTTTCTGGCTCGGGAGGAACCTACAATGAGCAGTTCTTC

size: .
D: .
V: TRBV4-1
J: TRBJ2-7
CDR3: CASSQGQRAYEQYF
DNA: TGCGCCAGCAGCCAAGGGCAGCGCGCCTACGAGCAGTACTTC

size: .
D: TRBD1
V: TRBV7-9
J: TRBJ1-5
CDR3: CASSSAGTGNNQPQHF
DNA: TGTGCCAGCAGCTCAGCCGGGACAGGGAACAATCAGCCCCAGCATTTT

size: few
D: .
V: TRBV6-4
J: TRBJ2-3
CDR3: CASSDSEGATDTQYF
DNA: TGTGCCAGCAGTGACTCGGAGGGAGCCACAGATACGCAGTATTTT

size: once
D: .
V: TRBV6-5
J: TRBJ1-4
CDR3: CASGTITQKLFF
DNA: TGTGCCAGTGGGACAATCACGCAGAAACTGTTTTTT

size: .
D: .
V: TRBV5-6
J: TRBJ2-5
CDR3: CASSFEETQYF
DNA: TGTGCCAGCAGCTTTGAGGAGACCCAGTACTTC

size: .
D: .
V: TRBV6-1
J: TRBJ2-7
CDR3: CASSLSEQYF
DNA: TGTGCCAGCAGCCTATCCGAGCAGTACTTC

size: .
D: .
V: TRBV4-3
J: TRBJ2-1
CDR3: CASSQVASSYNEQFF
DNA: TGCGCCAGCAGCCAAGTTGCGTCCTCCTACAATGAGCAGTTCTTC

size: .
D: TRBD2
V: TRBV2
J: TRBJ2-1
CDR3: CASSEALRVAGAKLNEQFF
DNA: TGTGCCAGCAGTGAAGCGCTTAGGGTAGCGGGAGCTAAATTGAATGAGCAGTTCTTC

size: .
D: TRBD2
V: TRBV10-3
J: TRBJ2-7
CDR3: CAIRPSGRPLRPYEQYF
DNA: TGTGCCATCAGGCCCAGCGGGAGGCCGCTTCGCCCCTACGAGCAGTACTTC

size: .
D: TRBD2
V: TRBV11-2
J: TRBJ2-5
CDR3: CASSSKVAGGPLGTQYF
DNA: TGTGCCAGCAGCTCGAAGGTGGCGGGAGGGCCTCTTGGGACCCAGTACTTC

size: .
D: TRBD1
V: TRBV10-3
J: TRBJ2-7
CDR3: CATLAGQGVYEQYF
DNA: TGTGCCACCCTCGCGGGACAGGGGGTCTACGAGCAGTACTTC

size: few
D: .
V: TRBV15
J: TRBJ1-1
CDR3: CATSRDLAGNTEAFF
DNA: TGTGCCACCAGCAGAGATTTGGCGGGGAACACTGAAGCTTTCTTT

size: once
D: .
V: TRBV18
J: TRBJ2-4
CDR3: CASSPGDIQYF
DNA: TGTGCCAGCTCCCCCGGTGACATTCAGTACTTC

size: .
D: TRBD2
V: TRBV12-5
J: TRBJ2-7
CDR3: CASVLGGLAGGSSYEQYF
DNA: TGTGCTAGTGTTTTGGGGGGACTAGCGGGAGGGTCCTCCTACGAGCAGTACTTC